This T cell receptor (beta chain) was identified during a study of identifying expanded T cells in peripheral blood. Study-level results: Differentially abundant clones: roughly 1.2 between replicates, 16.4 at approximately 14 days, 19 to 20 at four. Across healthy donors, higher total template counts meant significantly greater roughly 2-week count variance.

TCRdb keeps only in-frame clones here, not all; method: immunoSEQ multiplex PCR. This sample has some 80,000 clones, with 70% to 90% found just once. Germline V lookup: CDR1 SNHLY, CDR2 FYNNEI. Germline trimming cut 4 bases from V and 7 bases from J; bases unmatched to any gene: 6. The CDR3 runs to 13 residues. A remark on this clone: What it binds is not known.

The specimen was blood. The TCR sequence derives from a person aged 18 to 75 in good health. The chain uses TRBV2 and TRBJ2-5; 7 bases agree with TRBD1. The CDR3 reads CASSGQGYGTQYF. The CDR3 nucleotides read TGTGCCAGCAGTGGACAGGGATATGGGACCCAGTACTTC.